The next 5 T cell receptor beta chains were all read from a single sample in a study of CXCR3-negative and CXCR3-positive naive CD8 T cells. 5' RACE that incorporated UMI labels was used to prepare the TRB cDNA libraries. TCRdb reprocessed the 5' RACE reads and stores each CDR3 protein as one record, lacking DNA. The listing records about 38,000 distinct CDR3 sequences. The sample was memory CD8+ T cells from blood. These receptors all stem from a human donor in good health. Some clones in this sample may be carry-over from other donors' samples.

V is TRBV18 and J is TRBJ2-1. The CDR3 consists of 15 residues. The germline gives CDR1 KGHSH, CDR2 LQKENI. The chain's CDR3 is CASSGMVTLLNEQFF.

The rearrangement uses TRBV7-3 and TRBJ1-1. The germline gives CDR1 SGHTA, CDR2 FQGTGA. The CDR3 extends over 17 amino acids. This chain's CDR3 is CAGGRGPTQRMNTEAFF.

This chain joins TRBV3-1 and TRBJ2-1. The CDR3 covers 14 residues. Germline CDR1 LGHDT, CDR2 YNNKEL (reference sequence). This CDR3 is CASSQYPGSNEQFF.

This chain links TRBV12-3 or TRBV12-4 with TRBJ2-7. The CDR3 contains 13 residues. CDR3 residues: CASSTQESYEQYF.

The genes are TRBV5-1 and TRBJ2-3. The germline gives CDR1 SGHRS, CDR2 YFSETQ. The length of the CDR3 is 14 residues. CDR3 in amino acids: CASSVSQYTDTQYF.